The T cell receptor beta chain described here comes from a study of OX40 agonist ivuxolimab in advanced cancers. The table came from immunoSEQ multiplex PCR; TCRdb's copy has only in-frame clones and leaves some out. The sample includes tens of thousands of clones, 88% seen only once; the top ten take 0.25% to 0.35%. The investigators sampled blood at baseline, at cycle 4 day 1, and at cycle 7 day 1. The starting material was CD4+ or CD8+ T cells sorted from blood, obtained in a trial of the OX40 agonist ivuxolimab. The source is an adult with an advanced solid tumor such as melanoma, head and neck, liver or kidney cancer.

The CDR3 coding sequence is TGTGCCAGCAGCTTAGAGGGGGTGTGGGCACCGGTCAGGAACACCATATATTTT. This encodes CASSLEGVWAPVRNTIYF. The chain links TRBV7-2 to TRBJ1-3; D may be TRBD1 (6 bases). The CDR3 covers 18 residues. V dropped 1 base and J dropped 7 bases, with 23 bases sitting between them. Germline V gene sequence: CDR1 SGHTA, CDR2 FQGNSA.